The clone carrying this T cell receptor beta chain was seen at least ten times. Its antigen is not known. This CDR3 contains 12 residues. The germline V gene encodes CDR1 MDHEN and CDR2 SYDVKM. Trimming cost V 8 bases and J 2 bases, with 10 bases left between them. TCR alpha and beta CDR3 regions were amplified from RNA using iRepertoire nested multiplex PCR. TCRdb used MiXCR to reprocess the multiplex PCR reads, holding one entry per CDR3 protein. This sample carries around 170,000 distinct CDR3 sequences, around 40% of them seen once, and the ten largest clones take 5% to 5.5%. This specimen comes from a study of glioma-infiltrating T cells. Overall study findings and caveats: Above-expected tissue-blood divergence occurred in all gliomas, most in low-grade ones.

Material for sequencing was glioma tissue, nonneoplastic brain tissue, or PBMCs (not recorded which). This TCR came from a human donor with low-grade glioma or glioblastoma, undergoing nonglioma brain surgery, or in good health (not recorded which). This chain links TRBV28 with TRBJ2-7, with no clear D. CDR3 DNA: TGTGCCAGCGCAGGATACACCTACGAGCAGTACTTC. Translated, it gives CASAGYTYEQYF.